Here is one T cell receptor (beta chain) with its context. The data stem from a study of cytomegalovirus exposure and HLA in healthy donors. CDR1 is SGHRS and CDR2 is YFSETQ in the germline V gene. Trimming cost V 4 bases and J 7 bases; bases outside gene matches: 8. This CDR3 has 14 residues. Primers included in the PCR were 60 Vbeta and 13 Jbeta primers. Clones were read by immunoSEQ multiplex PCR, and TCRdb kept only the in-frame ones, dropping some. The repertoire shows roughly 50,000 clones; the top ten hold around 2.3%. J is TRBJ2-1 and V is TRBV5-1, with TRBD1 matching over 7 bases. This receptor was identified in a female donor in good health and CMV-seronegative. Sequencing was done on a sample of PBMCs. The CDR3 coding sequence is TGCGCCAGCAGCCCTTCGGACAGGTGGAATGAGCAGTTCTTC. Protein: CASSPSDRWNEQFF.